By share of the sample, the clone carrying this TCR beta chain is medium-sized (0.01 to 0.1%). What it binds is unknown. The data originate from a study of T cells after yellow fever vaccination. Study conclusions and caveats: A secondary response was less intense yet reached its peak sooner, at day 5 versus 15.

TCRdb used MiXCR to reprocess the 5' RACE reads, holding one entry per CDR3 protein. In the table there are around 250,000 distinct CDR3 sequences, 6.9% of which are singletons. The sequence came from a man aged 30-40 years who received the YFV17D yellow fever vaccine. Sequenced here: CD4+ T cells sorted from PBMCs, sampled 15 days after the yellow fever booster vaccination.

The chain's CDR3 is CASSLVRDTQYF. CDR3 sequence (DNA): TGTGCCAGCAGCTTAGTCCGGGATACGCAGTATTTT. The genes are TRBV7-2 and TRBJ2-3, with D uncertain. Germline V gene data show CDR1 as SGHTA and CDR2 as FQGNSA. This CDR3 is 12 amino acids long. V dropped 1 base and J dropped 6 bases, with 5 bases sitting between them.